Listed here are 21 T cell receptor beta chains from one sample, sequenced in a study of shared clonotypes between healthy human individuals. Sequencing was performed with immunoSEQ multiplex PCR; in TCRdb, only in-frame clones are kept and a portion is missing. There are 2 million to 3 million clones in the sample; 80% to 95% occur only once, and 0.36% lies in the top ten. Input material: naive CD4+ T cells from PBMCs. Subset specified: CD45RA+ positively selected. All receptors come from a man between 18 and 35 years old in good health. Some clones in this sample may be carry-over from other donors' samples.

This chain links TRBV14 with TRBJ1-1, with D uncertain. Trimming left V 4 bases short and J 5 bases short, with 17 bases between. The CDR3 contains 15 residues. CDR1 is SGHDN and CDR2 is FVKESK in the germline V gene. The CDR3 nucleotides are TGTGCCAGCAGCCTTCTTGAGGTCGTCGGTACTGAAGCTTTCTTT. This translates into CASSLLEVVGTEAFF.

The chain employs TRBV5-5 and TRBJ1-3; D may be TRBD1 (5 bases). The V end lost 4 bases, the J end lost 0 bases, and 14 bases lay between the germline ends. The CDR3 covers 16 residues. Per germline, CDR1 SGHKS and CDR2 YYEKEE (reference sequence). The CDR3 region has the DNA TGTGCCAGCAGCCCAGGAGACAGACGCTCTGGAAACACCATATATTTT. This sequence encodes CASSPGDRRSGNTIYF.

There are a few counts of this clone. The V call is TRBV27, the J call TRBJ2-7; D is perhaps TRBD1 or TRBD2 (5 bases each). Trimming shortened V by 8 bases and J by 7 bases, and 18 bases separated the two germline ends. Germline V gives CDR1 MNHEY, CDR2 SMNVEV (reference sequence). The length of the CDR3 is 13 residues. CDR3 DNA sequence: TGTGCCAGCCACCGGGACGGTGGTTATGAGCAGTACTTC. Translation: CASHRDGGYEQYF.

This rearrangement joins TRBV19 to TRBJ2-3; 8 bases are a match to TRBD1. V shed 3 bases, J shed 2 bases, and the junction held 7 bases outside the gene matches. The germline V gene has CDR1 LNHDA and CDR2 SQIVND (reference sequence). The CDR3 length is 16 residues. The CDR3: CASSIRSGQATDTQYF. CDR3 in DNA: TGTGCCAGTAGTATTCGATCGGGACAGGCCACAGATACGCAGTATTTT.

V gene TRBV29-1 combines with J gene TRBJ1-1; the D gene is possibly TRBD1 (6 bases). Germline V gene data show CDR1 as SQVTM and CDR2 as ANQGSEA. The CDR3 contains 11 residues. Trimming took off 6 bases at V and 7 bases at J, with 12 bases between the two ends. CDR3 region: CSVPGVGEAFF. The CDR3 nucleotides read TGCAGCGTCCCAGGGGTAGGTGAAGCTTTCTTT.

The CDR3 loop reads CASSFYGGRAFYEQYF. CDR3 nucleotide sequence: TGTGCCAGCAGCTTCTACGGCGGGAGGGCCTTCTACGAGCAGTACTTC. The chain has TRBV5-4 and TRBJ2-7, with 9 bases aligning to TRBD2. Germline CDR1 reads SGHNT; CDR2 reads YYREEE (reference sequence). The CDR3 runs 16 residues. Trimming at V came to 2 bases and at J to 3 bases, leaving 9 bases not matched to a gene.

The genes are TRBV5-1 and TRBJ2-3, with unresolved D. The CDR3 has 15 residues. Germline CDR1 is SGHRS and CDR2 is YFSETQ. V shed 4 bases and J shed 0 bases, with 12 bases lying between them. CDR3 nucleotide sequence: TGCGCCAGCAGCACTCGAGAGACTAGCACAGATACGCAGTATTTT. Translation gives CASSTRETSTDTQYF.

The chain has TRBV7-2 and TRBJ2-7; 14 nucleotides line up with TRBD2. The trim removed 1 base at V and 3 bases at J, leaving 2 bases unmatched. Looked up from germline, CDR1 is SGHTA and CDR2 is FQGNSA. The CDR3 has 16 amino acids. The CDR3 DNA sequence: TGTGCCAGCAGCTTAGTGGGACTAGCGGGAGTCTACGAGCAGTACTTC. Its protein is CASSLVGLAGVYEQYF.

V and J are TRBV27 and TRBJ1-4; a weak D match, TRBD1 (5 bases). The CDR3 totals 15 residues. Germline CDR1 MNHEY, CDR2 SMNVEV (reference sequence). Trimming removed 3 bases from V and 7 bases from J, with 15 bases in between. The CDR3 nucleotides are TGTGCCAGCAGTTTGGGGCAGGGTTACGGTGAAAAACTGTTTTTT. It translates to CASSLGQGYGEKLFF.

The chain recombines TRBV5-4 with TRBJ2-2; D may be TRBD2 (5 bases). The CDR3 has 16 amino acids. The V end lost 3 bases, the J end lost 3 bases, and 15 bases lay between the germline ends. Germline CDR1 and CDR2: SGHNT and YYREEE (reference sequence). The CDR3 region has the DNA TGTGCCAGCAGCTCTAAACTAGTTCCGGACACCGGGGAGCTGTTTTTT. Amino acid sequence: CASSSKLVPDTGELFF.

This chain joins TRBV6-6 and TRBJ2-1; no definite D call. The V end was cut by 2 bases, the J end by 10 bases, with 9 bases between. The CDR3 has 12 residues. CDR1 is MNHNY, CDR2 SVGAGI, per germline (reference sequence). CDR3 residues: CASSYHGREQFF. The CDR3 bases are TGTGCCAGCAGTTACCACGGCCGGGAGCAGTTCTTC.

The chain is built from TRBV5-1 and TRBJ2-3; TRBD2 agrees at 8 bases. J gave up 1 base and V 5 bases, and 12 bases lay outside the gene matches. Germline V gene lookup returns CDR1 SGHRS and CDR2 YFSETQ. CDR3 length: 17 residues. DNA of the CDR3: TGCGCCAGCAGGGCTGGAAGGTTTAGCGGGGGCACAGATACGCAGTATTTT. This translates into CASRAGRFSGGTDTQYF. Full variable domain (outside the CDR3, taken from reference TRBV5-1 and TRBJ2-3): KAGVTQTPRYLIKTRGQQVTLSCSPISGHRSVSWYQQTPGQGLQFLFEYFSETQRNKGNFPGRFSGRQFSNSRSEMNVSTLELGDSALYLCASRAGRFSGGTDTQYFGPGTRLTVL.

The J gene is TRBJ2-3, the V gene TRBV28; TRBD2 matches 11 bases. Germline V gene data show CDR1 as MDHEN and CDR2 as SYDVKM. Trimming removed 5 bases from V and 1 base from J; junction bases left unmatched: 11. This CDR3 contains 18 residues. The CDR3 sequence: CASSTIAGGFQGTDTQYF. CDR3 nucleotide sequence: TGTGCCAGCAGTACTATAGCGGGAGGGTTCCAGGGCACAGATACGCAGTATTTT.

The V and J genes are TRBV15 and TRBJ2-2; 14 bases match TRBD2. Unmatched junction bases numbered 1, after V lost 1 base and J lost 6 bases. The germline CDR1 and CDR2 sequences are LNHNV and YYDKDF (reference sequence). This CDR3 has 16 residues. CDR3 in amino acids: CATSRGLAGGSGELFF. The CDR3, as DNA: TGTGCCACCAGCAGAGGACTAGCGGGAGGGTCCGGGGAGCTGTTTTTT.

CDR3 sequence (DNA): TGCGCCAGCAGCCCGCTAGGTGGCCCGAGGACTGAAGCTTTCTTT. Its protein product is CASSPLGGPRTEAFF. The chain recombines TRBV5-1 with TRBJ1-1; D call uncertain. CDR3 length: 15 amino acids. CDR1 SGHRS and CDR2 YFSETQ come from the germline V gene. Trimming removed 4 bases at V and 5 bases at J, with 18 bases between. Together with reference TRBV5-1 and TRBJ1-1, the CDR3 gives the full variable domain: KAGVTQTPRYLIKTRGQQVTLSCSPISGHRSVSWYQQTPGQGLQFLFEYFSETQRNKGNFPGRFSGRQFSNSRSEMNVSTLELGDSALYLCASSPLGGPRTEAFFGQGTRLTVV.

The chain is built from TRBV7-2 and TRBJ2-3, with 12 nucleotides matching TRBD2. This CDR3 has 18 amino acids. Trimming took 4 bases from V and 2 from J; bases not matched to a gene: 10. Germline V CDR1 and CDR2: SGHTA, FQGNSA. In DNA form, the CDR3 reads TGTGCCAGCAGCTCCCACAGGACTAGCGGGAAGTACACAGATACGCAGTATTTT. Protein sequence: CASSSHRTSGKYTDTQYF.

V usage is TRBV10-3 and J usage is TRBJ1-6; D ambiguous. CDR3 length equals 15 residues. V dropped 4 bases and J dropped 0 bases, with 7 bases sitting between them. Germline assignment: CDR1 ENHRY and CDR2 SYGVKD. DNA of the CDR3: TGTGCCATCAGTGTTCAGAGCTCCTATAATTCACCCCTCCACTTT. Its translation is CAISVQSSYNSPLHF.

The chain links TRBV15 to TRBJ2-6; D gene unclear. The V gene lost 4 bases and the J gene lost 0 bases, with 4 bases spanning the gap. Looked up from germline, CDR1 is LNHNV and CDR2 is YYDKDF (reference sequence). The CDR3 covers 14 residues. CDR3 sequence reads: CATSTLSGANVLTF. For the CDR3, the DNA is TGTGCCACCAGCACTCTCTCTGGGGCCAACGTCCTGACTTTC.

V gene TRBV6-4 combines with J gene TRBJ1-6; D uncertain. The germline V and J ends were trimmed by 6 bases and 5 bases, with 14 bases remaining between them. CDR1 is MRHNA, CDR2 SNTAGT, per germline. This CDR3 contains 15 residues. This chain's CDR3 is CASSLRAADNSPLHF. CDR3 nucleotides: TGTGCCAGCAGCTTGCGGGCGGCCGATAATTCACCCCTCCACTTT.

In this sample, this clone turned up once. The rearrangement joins TRBV6-6 to TRBJ1-1, with D tentatively TRBD1 (5 bases). CDR3 length: 13 amino acids. CDR1 MNHNY and CDR2 SVGAGI come from the germline V gene (reference sequence). The ends were cut back, 4 bases at V and 10 bases at J, with 16 bases in the middle. CDR3 nucleotide sequence: TGTGCCAGCAGTTGGGACTCCCAAATTCGAGCTTTCTTT. Translating gives CASSWDSQIRAFF.

CDR3 nucleotide sequence: TGTGCCAGCTCACTCAACCGGGACCCCCACGAGCAGTACTTC. Its translation is CASSLNRDPHEQYF. V usage is TRBV18 and J usage is TRBJ2-7; perhaps D is TRBD1 or TRBD2 (5 bases each). The V gene lost 4 bases and the J gene lost 5 bases, with 15 bases spanning the gap. Germline V CDR1 and CDR2: KGHSH, LQKENI. The CDR3 has 14 residues.